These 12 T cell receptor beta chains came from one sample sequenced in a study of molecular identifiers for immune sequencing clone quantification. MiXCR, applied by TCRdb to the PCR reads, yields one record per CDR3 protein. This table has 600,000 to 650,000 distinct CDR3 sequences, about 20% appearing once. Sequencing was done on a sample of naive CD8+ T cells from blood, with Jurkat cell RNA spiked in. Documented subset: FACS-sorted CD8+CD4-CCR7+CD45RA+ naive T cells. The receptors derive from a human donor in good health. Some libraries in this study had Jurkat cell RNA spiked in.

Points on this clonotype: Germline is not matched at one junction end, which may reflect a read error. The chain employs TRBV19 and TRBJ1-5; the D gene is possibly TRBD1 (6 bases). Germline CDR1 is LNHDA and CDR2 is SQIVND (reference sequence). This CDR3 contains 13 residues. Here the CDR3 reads CASSATGNRPQHF. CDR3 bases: TGTGCCAGTAGTGCAACAGGGAATCGGCCCCAGCATTTT. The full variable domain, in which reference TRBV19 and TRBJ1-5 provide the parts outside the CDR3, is DGGITQSPKYLFRKEGQNVTLSCEQNLNHDAMYWYRQDPGQGLRLIYYSQIVNDFQKGDIAEGYSVSREKKESFPLTVTSAQKNPTAFYLCASSATGNRPQHFGDGTRLSIL.

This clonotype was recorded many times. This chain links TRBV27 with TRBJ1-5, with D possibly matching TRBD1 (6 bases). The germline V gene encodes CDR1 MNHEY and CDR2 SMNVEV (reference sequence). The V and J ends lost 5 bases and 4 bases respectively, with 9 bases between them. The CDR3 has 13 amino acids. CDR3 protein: CASSLQGNQPQHF. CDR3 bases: TGTGCCAGCAGTCTCCAGGGGAATCAGCCCCAGCATTTT.

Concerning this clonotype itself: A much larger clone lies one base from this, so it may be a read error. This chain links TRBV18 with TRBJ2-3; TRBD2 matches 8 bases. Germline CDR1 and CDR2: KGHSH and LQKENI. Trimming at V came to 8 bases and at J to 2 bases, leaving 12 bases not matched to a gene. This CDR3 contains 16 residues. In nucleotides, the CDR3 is TGTGCCAGCACACTACCGACTAGCGCATACACAGATACGCAGTATTTT. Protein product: CASTLPTSAYTDTQYF.

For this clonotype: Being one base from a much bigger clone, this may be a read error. CDR3 bases: TGTGCCAGCAGCGTAGGTAGCTCTGGGGCCAACGTCCCGACTTTC. Translation gives CASSVGSSGANVPTF. The chain links TRBV9 to TRBJ2-6, with a tentative D call TRBD1 (5 bases). The CDR3 runs 15 residues. Germline CDR1 is SGDLS and CDR2 is YYNGEE.

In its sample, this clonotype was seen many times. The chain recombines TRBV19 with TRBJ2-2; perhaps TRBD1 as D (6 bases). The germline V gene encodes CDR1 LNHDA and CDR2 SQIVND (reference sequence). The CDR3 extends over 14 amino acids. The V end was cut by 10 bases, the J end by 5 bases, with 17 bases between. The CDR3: CATNRDERTGELFF. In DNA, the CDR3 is TGTGCCACCAACAGGGATGAGAGAACCGGGGAGCTGTTTTTT.

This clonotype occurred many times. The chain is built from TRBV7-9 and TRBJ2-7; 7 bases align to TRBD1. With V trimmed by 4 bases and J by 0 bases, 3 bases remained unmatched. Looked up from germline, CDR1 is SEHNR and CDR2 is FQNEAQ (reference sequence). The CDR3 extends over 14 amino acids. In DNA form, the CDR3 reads TGTGCCAGCAGCTCGGACAGGAGCTCCTACGAGCAGTACTTC. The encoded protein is CASSSDRSSYEQYF.

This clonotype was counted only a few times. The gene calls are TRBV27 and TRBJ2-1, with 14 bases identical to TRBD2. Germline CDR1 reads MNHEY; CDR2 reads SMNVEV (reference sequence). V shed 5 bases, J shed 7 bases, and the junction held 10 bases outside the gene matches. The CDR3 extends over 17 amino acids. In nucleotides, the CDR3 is TGTGCCAGCAGTCCTACGACTAGCGGGAGGGCCCTAAATGAGCAGTTCTTC. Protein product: CASSPTTSGRALNEQFF.

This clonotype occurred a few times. CDR3 residues: CASRRDRYYGYTF. In DNA form, the CDR3 reads TGTGCCAGCAGGCGGGACAGGTACTATGGCTACACCTTC. The chain carries TRBV12-3 or TRBV12-4 and TRBJ1-2, with TRBD1 matching 8 bases. V dropped 6 bases and J dropped 3; count of bases not matched to a gene: 3. The CDR3 runs to 13 residues.

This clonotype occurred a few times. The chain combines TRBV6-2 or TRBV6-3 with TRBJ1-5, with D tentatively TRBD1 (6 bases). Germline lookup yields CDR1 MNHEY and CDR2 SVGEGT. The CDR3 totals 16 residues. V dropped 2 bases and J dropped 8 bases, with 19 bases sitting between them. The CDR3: CASSYLPGATIKPQHF. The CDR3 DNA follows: TGTGCCAGCAGTTACCTTCCAGGGGCCACGATCAAGCCCCAGCATTTT.

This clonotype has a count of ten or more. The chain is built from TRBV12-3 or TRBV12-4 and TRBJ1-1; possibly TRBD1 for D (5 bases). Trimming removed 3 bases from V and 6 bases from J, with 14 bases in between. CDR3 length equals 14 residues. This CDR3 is CASSFRGTTAEAFF. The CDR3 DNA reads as TGTGCCAGCAGTTTCCGGGGGACGACCGCTGAAGCTTTCTTT.

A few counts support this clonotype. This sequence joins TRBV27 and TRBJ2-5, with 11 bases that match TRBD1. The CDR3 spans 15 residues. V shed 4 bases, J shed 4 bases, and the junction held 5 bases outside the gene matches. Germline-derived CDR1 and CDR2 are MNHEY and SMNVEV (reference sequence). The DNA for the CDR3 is TGTGCCAGCAGTTCATGGACAGGGGGCGTAGAGACCCAGTACTTC. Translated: CASSSWTGGVETQYF.

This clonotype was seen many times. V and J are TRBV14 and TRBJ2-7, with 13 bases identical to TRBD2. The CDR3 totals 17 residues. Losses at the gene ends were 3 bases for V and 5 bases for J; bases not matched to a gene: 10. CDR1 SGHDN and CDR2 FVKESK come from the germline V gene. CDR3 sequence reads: CASSHRPRLAGGNEQYF. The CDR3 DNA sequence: TGTGCCAGCAGCCACCGCCCTCGACTAGCGGGGGGTAACGAGCAGTACTTC.